This T cell receptor beta chain was recovered during a study of blood T cell repertoires in COVID-19. In the study overall: COVID-19 samples, acute and convalescent, were from the United States, Italy and Spain.

The junction had 7 bases not matched to a gene; V was cut back by 3 bases and J by 0 bases. The CDR3 is made up of 17 amino acids. Germline V gene data show CDR1 as MNHNS and CDR2 as SASEGT. In the study's own analysis: By means of reference gene primer amplification, nucleated cell counts were estimated. Libraries were prepared by immunoSEQ multiplex PCR; TCRdb keeps only in-frame clonotypes and omits some of them. For V, J and clone size, that table is used; D and trimming come from the DNA. This sample yields around 25,000 clones, of which 88% are seen a single time; 7% to 8% belongs to the top ten.

The chain links TRBV6-1 to TRBJ1-3; 8 bases agree with TRBD1. This clonotype was sampled from a woman aged 45-59 years with active COVID-19. The source material was peripheral blood. CDR3 DNA sequence: TGTGCCAGCAGTGATCGGGGACAGGCTCCCTCTGGAAACACCATATATTTT. Translating gives CASSDRGQAPSGNTIYF.